This T cell receptor beta chain was recorded in a study of graft-versus-host responses after intestinal transplantation. Overall study context: Anti-thymocyte globulin induction preceded 2 to 4 years of tacrolimus and steroid maintenance in all recipients. Study observations and caveats: Peak levels of circulating GvH clones tracked with early post-transplant HvG declines.

Here immunoSEQ multiplex PCR was the method, and the copy in TCRdb shows in-frame clones only, minus some. This table holds about 100,000 clones, approximately 84% found once. Points on this clone: Its target is not known.

The origin of this receptor is a human donor who was the organ donor for an intestinal transplant. The material sequenced was unstimulated CD4+ T cells sorted from spleen or lymph node cells, taken before transplant.

The CDR3 sequence: CASSLSGARTGELFF. The CDR3 DNA reads TGTGCCAGCAGCTTATCCGGGGCGAGGACCGGGGAGCTGTTTTTT. J is TRBJ2-2 and V is TRBV7-8, with D perhaps TRBD1 or TRBD2 (5 bases each). Deletions cut 2 bases from V and 5 bases from J, with 12 bases between. Germline-derived CDR1 and CDR2 are SGHVS and FQNEAQ. The CDR3 contains 15 residues.